One TCR beta chain is described in this entry. V lost 1 base to trimming and J lost 5 bases, with 12 bases between them. CDR3 length: 14 amino acids. From germline, CDR1 is SGHNT and CDR2 YYREEE (reference sequence). The sample is drawn from a study of CD8 T cells in Susac syndrome. Purification of the CD8+ and CD4+ T cells relied on negative isolation, and TEMRA cells underwent FACS enrichment. RNA amounts of about 0.45 to 1 ug underwent reverse transcription with random hexamers. Amplification of the TCR beta CDR3 was carried out by immunoSEQ multiplex PCR, which spanned a total of 54 Vbeta and 13 Jbeta segments. TCRdb re-called the immunoSEQ multiplex PCR reads with MiXCR, one entry per CDR3 protein. The sample shows some 150,000 distinct CDR3 sequences, 95% of them seen only once.

Sequencing was carried out using CD4+ T cells from PBMCs. The TCR was taken from a human donor with Susac syndrome. The rearrangement links TRBV5-4 to TRBJ2-5; possibly TRBD1 or TRBD2 for D (5 bases each). The CDR3 DNA reads TGTGCCAGCAGCTTGCAGGGAGCTGGTGAGACCCAGTACTTC. It codes for CASSLQGAGETQYF. Full variable domain (outside the CDR3, taken from reference TRBV5-4 and TRBJ2-5): ETGVTQSPTHLIKTRGQQVTLRCSSQSGHNTVSWYQQALGQGPQFIFQYYREEENGRGNFPPRFSGLQFPNYSSELNVNALELDDSALYLCASSLQGAGETQYFGPGTRLLVL.